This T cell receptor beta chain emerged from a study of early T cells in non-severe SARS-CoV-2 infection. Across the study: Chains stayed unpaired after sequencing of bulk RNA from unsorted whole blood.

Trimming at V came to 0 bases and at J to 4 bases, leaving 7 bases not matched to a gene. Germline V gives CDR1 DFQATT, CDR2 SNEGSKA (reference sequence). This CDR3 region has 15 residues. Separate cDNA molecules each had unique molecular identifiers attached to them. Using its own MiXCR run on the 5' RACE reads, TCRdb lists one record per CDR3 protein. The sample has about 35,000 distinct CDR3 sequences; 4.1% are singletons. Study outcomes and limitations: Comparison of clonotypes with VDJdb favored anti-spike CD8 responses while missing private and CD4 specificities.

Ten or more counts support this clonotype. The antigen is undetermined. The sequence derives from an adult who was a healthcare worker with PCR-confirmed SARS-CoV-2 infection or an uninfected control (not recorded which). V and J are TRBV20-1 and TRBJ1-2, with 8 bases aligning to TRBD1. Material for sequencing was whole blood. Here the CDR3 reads CSARDPDRGGYGYTF. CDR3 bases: TGCAGTGCTAGAGACCCCGACAGGGGAGGCTATGGCTACACCTTC.